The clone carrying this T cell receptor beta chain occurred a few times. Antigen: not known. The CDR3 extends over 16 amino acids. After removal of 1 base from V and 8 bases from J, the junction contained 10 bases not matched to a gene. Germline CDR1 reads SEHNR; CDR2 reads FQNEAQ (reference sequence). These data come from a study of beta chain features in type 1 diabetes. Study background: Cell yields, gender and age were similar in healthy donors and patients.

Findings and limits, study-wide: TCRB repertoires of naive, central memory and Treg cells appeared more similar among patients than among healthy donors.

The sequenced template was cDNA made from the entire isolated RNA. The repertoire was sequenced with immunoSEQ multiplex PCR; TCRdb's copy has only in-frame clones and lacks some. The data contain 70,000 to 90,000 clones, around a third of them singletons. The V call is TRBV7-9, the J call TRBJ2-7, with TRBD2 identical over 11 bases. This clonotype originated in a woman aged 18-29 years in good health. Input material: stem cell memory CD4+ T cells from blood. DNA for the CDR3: TGTGCCAGCAGCTTAGGAGGGACTAGCGGCACCCTACAGCAGTACTTC. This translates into CASSLGGTSGTLQQYF. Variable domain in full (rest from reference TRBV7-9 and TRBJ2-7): DTGVSQNPRHKITKRGQNVTFRCDPISEHNRLYWYRQTLGQGPEFLTYFQNEAQLEKSRLLSDRFSAERPKGSFSTLEIQRTEQGDSAMYLCASSLGGTSGTLQQYFGPGTRLTVT.